Presented here are 10 T cell receptor beta chains from one specimen sequenced in a study of blood T cells in healthy people across ages. The use of a sample-barcoded 5' primer and a J-beta primer mix characterized a second PCR of roughly 7 to 12 cycles. One entry per CDR3 protein, called by TCRdb with MiXCR from the 5' RACE reads. The table has about a million distinct CDR3 sequences, around 49% seen once. The sequenced material came from blood. All receptors come from a man aged 25 to 40 in good health.

This chain's CDR3 is CAPLVGDYGYTF. The CDR3 DNA is TGTGCCCCCCTGGTTGGCGACTATGGCTACACCTTC. This chain uses TRBV30 with TRBJ1-2; D remains unclear. The CDR3 length is 12 residues. Germline-derived CDR1 and CDR2 are GTSNPN and SVGIG (reference sequence). V gave up 8 bases and J gave up 3 bases, with 13 bases separating them.

The chain links TRBV25-1 to TRBJ1-1; 7 nucleotides align to TRBD1. V shed 7 bases and J 3 bases; nucleotides not matched to a gene: 11. The CDR3 runs to 15 residues. Germline CDR1 and CDR2: MGHDK and SYGVNS. The CDR3 coding sequence is TGTGCCAGCACCGCCCAGGGGGGAGGGGACACTGAAGCTTTCTTT. Translating gives CASTAQGGGDTEAFF.

The rearrangement uses TRBV6-6 and TRBJ2-1, with D hard to call. Trimming left V 2 bases short and J 3 bases short, with 8 bases between. The V gene's germline CDR1 is MNHNY and CDR2 SVGAGI (reference sequence). The length of the CDR3 is 14 residues. CDR3: CASSYRPVYNEQFF. The CDR3 DNA reads as TGTGCCAGCAGTTACCGGCCGGTCTACAATGAGCAGTTCTTC.

The rearrangement uses TRBV19 and TRBJ1-1; no definite D call. The length of the CDR3 is 15 residues. The ends were cut back, 2 bases at V and 1 base at J, with 11 bases in the middle. Per germline, CDR1 LNHDA and CDR2 SQIVND (reference sequence). CDR3 coding DNA: TGTGCCAGTAGTATAATGGGCGACTGGAACACTGAAGCTTTCTTT. Translation gives CASSIMGDWNTEAFF.

The chain employs TRBV4-3 and TRBJ2-1, with D unresolved. Between the trimmed V and J ends, which lost 3 bases and 6 bases, there was a span of 9 bases. In germline, CDR1 is LGHNA, CDR2 YSLEER. There are 13 residues in the CDR3. The CDR3 here is CASSHSGANEQFF. In DNA, the CDR3 is TGCGCCAGCAGCCACTCTGGCGCCAATGAGCAGTTCTTC.

The chain joins TRBV18 to TRBJ2-3, with TRBD1 matching over 8 bases. CDR1 and CDR2 from the germline V gene are KGHSH and LQKENI. V lost 3 bases to trimming and J lost 4 bases; unmatched junction nucleotides: 12. This CDR3 contains 17 residues. This chain's CDR3 is CASSPASKKTGADTQYF. The CDR3 coding sequence is TGTGCCAGCTCACCTGCTTCAAAGAAGACAGGGGCAGATACGCAGTATTTT.

V usage is TRBV5-6 and J usage is TRBJ2-2; D not certain. With 1 base removed from V and 0 bases from J, the gap between germline ends came to 10 bases. CDR3 size: 16 residues. CDR1 is SGHDT and CDR2 is YYEEEE in the germline V gene. The CDR3: CASSLLTVANTGELFF. The CDR3 DNA reads TGTGCCAGCAGCTTGTTGACGGTGGCGAACACCGGGGAGCTGTTTTTT. Using reference TRBV5-6 and TRBJ2-2 for the parts outside the CDR3, the full variable domain is DAGVTQSPTHLIKTRGQQVTLRCSPKSGHDTVSWYQQALGQGPQFIFQYYEEEERQRGNFPDRFSGHQFPNYSSELNVNALLLGDSALYLCASSLLTVANTGELFFGEGSRLTVL.

V and J are TRBV9 and TRBJ1-1; no firm D call. The CDR3 runs to 13 residues. V gave up 2 bases and J gave up 4 bases, with 9 bases separating them. Per germline, CDR1 SGDLS and CDR2 YYNGEE. CDR3 protein: CASSVIIATEAFF. The CDR3, as DNA: TGTGCCAGCAGCGTTATTATAGCCACTGAAGCTTTCTTT.

V is TRBV7-2 and J is TRBJ2-5; possible D gene TRBD2, 6 bases. The CDR3 has 15 amino acids. With 1 base removed from V and 0 bases from J, the gap between germline ends came to 9 bases. Germline V gene data show CDR1 as SGHTA and CDR2 as FQGNSA. CDR3 nucleotide sequence: TGTGCCAGCAGCTTAGTCGGCGGGAACCAAGAGACCCAGTACTTC. As protein: CASSLVGGNQETQYF. The full variable domain, completed using reference TRBV7-2 and TRBJ2-5, is GAGVSQSPSNKVTEKGKDVELRCDPISGHTALYWYRQSLGQGLEFLIYFQGNSAPDKSGLPSDRFSAERTGGSVSTLTIQRTQQEDSAVYLCASSLVGGNQETQYFGPGTRLLVL.

V and J are TRBV11-2 and TRBJ1-4; D perhaps matches TRBD1 (6 bases). Germline V gene lookup returns CDR1 SGHAT and CDR2 FQNNGV. This CDR3 comprises 15 residues. V was trimmed by 5 bases and J by 4 bases, leaving 14 bases between them. As DNA, the CDR3 is TGTGCCAGCAGCCCGAGGGGGGGCGATAATGAAAAACTGTTTTTT. This encodes CASSPRGGDNEKLFF.